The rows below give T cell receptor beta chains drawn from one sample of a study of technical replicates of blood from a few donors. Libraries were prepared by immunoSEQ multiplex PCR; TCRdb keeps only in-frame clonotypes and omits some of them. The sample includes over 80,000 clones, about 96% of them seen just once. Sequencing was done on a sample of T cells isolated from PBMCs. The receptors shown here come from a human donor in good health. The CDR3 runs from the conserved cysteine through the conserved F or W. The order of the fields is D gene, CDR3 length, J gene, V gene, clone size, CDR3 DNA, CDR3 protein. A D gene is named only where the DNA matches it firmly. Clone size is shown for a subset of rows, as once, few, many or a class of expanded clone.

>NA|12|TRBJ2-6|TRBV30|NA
TGTGCCTGGAGCCGGGGGGCCAACGTCCTGACTTTC
CAWSRGANVLTF
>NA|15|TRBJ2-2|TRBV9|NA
TGTGCCAGCAGTATCCCCGGGACTAACACCGGGGAGCTGTTTTTT
CASSIPGTNTGELFF
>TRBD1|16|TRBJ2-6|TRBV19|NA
TGTGCCAGTACTCCGCATGACAGGGCTGGGGCCAACGTCCTGACTTTC
CASTPHDRAGANVLTF
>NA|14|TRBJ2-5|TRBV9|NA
TGTGCCAGCAGCGTAAACGGGGTAGTCGAGACCCAGTACTTC
CASSVNGVVETQYF
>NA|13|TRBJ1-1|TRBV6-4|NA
TGTGCCAGCAGTGCCCGTTTGAACACTGAAGCTTTCTTT
CASSARLNTEAFF
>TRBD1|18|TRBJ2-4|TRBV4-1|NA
TGCGCCAGCAGCAACCCTTTAGGACAGGGGGCAGCCAAAAACATTCAGTACTTC
CASSNPLGQGAAKNIQYF
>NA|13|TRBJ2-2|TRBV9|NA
TGTGCCAGCAGCCTGAGAGCCGGTGGGGAGCTGTTTTTT
CASSLRAGGELFF
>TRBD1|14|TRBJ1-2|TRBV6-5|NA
TGTGCCAGCAGTTACGGTGAGGGGGCCTGGGGCTACACCTTC
CASSYGEGAWGYTF
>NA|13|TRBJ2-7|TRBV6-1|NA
TGTGCCAGCAGCACACCAGGACTAAACGAGCAGTACTTC
CASSTPGLNEQYF
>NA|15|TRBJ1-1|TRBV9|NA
TGTGCCAGCAGCGGCGGGGGGACCCTCGGGTCTGAAGCTTTCTTT
CASSGGGTLGSEAFF
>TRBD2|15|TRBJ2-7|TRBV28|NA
TGTGCCAGCGGCTTCCCTAGCGGGAGGGCCTACGAGCAGTACTTC
CASGFPSGRAYEQYF
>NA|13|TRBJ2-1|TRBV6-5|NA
TGTGCCAGCAGTTACGGGCTTTACAATGAGCAGTTCTTC
CASSYGLYNEQFF
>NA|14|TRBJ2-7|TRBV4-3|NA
TGCGCCAGCAGCCAAGGCGGATTGTTAGCGGAGCAGTACTTC
CASSQGGLLAEQYF
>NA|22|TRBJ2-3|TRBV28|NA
TGTGCCAGCAGTTTACCCCTCTACAGGGGGCAGATAGCGGGAGTAGGGTCAGATACGCAGTATTTT
CASSLPLYRGQIAGVGSDTQYF
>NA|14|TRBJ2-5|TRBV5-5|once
TGTGCCAGCAGTTCCCGCGAGCGTCAAGAGACCCAGTACTTC
CASSSRERQETQYF
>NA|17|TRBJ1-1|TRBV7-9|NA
TGTGCCAGCAGCTTAGCGTTGACGGAGGGAAAGAACACTGAAGCTTTCTTT
CASSLALTEGKNTEAFF
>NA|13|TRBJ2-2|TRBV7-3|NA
TGTGCCAGCGGATCAGGGCCCACCGGGGAGCTGTTTTTT
CASGSGPTGELFF
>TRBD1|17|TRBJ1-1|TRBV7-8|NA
TGTGCCAGCAGCTTAGTCGGGACAGGGGCAAGTTCCACTGAAGCTTTCTTT
CASSLVGTGASSTEAFF
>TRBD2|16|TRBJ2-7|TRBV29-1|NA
TGCAGCGTTCTATGGACTAGCGGGAGTCCCAGCTACGAGCAGTACTTC
CSVLWTSGSPSYEQYF
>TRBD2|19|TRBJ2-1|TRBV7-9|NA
TGTGCCAGCAGCTTATTGGTCGGTTCAGGACTAGCGGACTACAATGAGCAGTTCTTC
CASSLLVGSGLADYNEQFF
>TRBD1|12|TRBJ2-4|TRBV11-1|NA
TGTGCCAGCAGCTTAGCAGGGACAGGGCAGTACTTC
CASSLAGTGQYF
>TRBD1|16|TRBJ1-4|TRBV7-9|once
TGTGCCACACCCACAGGGGGAGGCACGTCTAATGAAAAACTGTTTTTT
CATPTGGGTSNEKLFF
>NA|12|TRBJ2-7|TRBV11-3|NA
TGTGCCAGCAGTCCCAGGGGCCACGAGCAGTACTTC
CASSPRGHEQYF
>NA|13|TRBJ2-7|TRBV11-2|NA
TGTGCCAGCAGCTCCCCTGGGGGGGCCTCTAAGTACTTC
CASSSPGGASKYF
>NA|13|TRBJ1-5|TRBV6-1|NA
TGTGCCAGCAGTGAATACAGGGTTCAGCCCCAGCATTTT
CASSEYRVQPQHF
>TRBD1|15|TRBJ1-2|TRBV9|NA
TGTGCCAGCAGCGGGGCCCGGACAGGGGATGGTGGCTACACCTTC
CASSGARTGDGGYTF
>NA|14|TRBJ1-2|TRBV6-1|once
TGTGCCAGCAGTGACATGGGCTCAGGGTACGGCTACACCTTC
CASSDMGSGYGYTF
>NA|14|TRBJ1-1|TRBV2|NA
TGTGCCAGCAGTGAGAGGGAAAGGAACACTGAAGCTTTCTTT
CASSERERNTEAFF
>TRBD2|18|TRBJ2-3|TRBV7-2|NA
TGTGCCAGCAGCTTTTTCCCGGGACTAGCGGGAGGCACAGATACGCAGTATTTT
CASSFFPGLAGGTDTQYF
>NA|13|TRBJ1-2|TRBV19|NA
TGTGCCAGTAGTATAGGGCAGTTTTACGGCTACACCTTC
CASSIGQFYGYTF
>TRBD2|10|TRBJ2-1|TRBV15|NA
TGTGCCACAGGGAGGGATGAGCAGTTCTTC
CATGRDEQFF
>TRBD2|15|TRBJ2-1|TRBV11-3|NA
TGTGCCAGCAGCTTAGGGGGACTAGCGGGCAATGAGCAGTTCTTC
CASSLGGLAGNEQFF